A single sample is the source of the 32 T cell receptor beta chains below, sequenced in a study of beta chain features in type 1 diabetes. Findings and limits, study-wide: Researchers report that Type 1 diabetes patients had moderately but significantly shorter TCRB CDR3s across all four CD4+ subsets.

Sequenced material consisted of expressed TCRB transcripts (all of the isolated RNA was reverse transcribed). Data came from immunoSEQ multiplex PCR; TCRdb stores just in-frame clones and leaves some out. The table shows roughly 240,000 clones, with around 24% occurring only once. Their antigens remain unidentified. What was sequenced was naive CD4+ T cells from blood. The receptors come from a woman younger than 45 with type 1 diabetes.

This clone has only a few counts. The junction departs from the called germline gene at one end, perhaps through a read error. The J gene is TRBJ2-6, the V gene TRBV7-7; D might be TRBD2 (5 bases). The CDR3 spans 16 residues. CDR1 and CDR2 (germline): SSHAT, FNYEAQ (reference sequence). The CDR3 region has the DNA TGTGCTAGCAGCTTAGGATCCCAGCGGGGGGCCAACGTCCTGACTTTC. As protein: CASSLGSQRGANVLTF.

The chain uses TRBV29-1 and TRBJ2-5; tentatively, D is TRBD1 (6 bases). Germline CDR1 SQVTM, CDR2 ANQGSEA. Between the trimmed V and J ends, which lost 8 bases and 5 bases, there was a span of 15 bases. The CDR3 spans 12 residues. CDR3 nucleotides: TGCAGCCTGGGGGTTCAGGGGGAGACCCAGTACTTC. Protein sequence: CSLGVQGETQYF.

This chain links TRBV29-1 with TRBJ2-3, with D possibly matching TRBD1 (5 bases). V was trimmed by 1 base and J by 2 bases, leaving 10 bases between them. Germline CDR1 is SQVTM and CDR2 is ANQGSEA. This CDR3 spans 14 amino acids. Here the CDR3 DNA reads TGCAGCGTTGAAGTGGACACTACCACAGATACGCAGTATTTT. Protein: CSVEVDTTTDTQYF.

CDR3 residues: CAWTTGNEKLFF. The CDR3 DNA sequence: TGTGCCTGGACGACTGGAAATGAAAAACTGTTTTTT. The gene calls are TRBV30 and TRBJ1-4, with D unclear. Trimming took off 4 bases at V and 5 bases at J, with 8 bases between the two ends. Germline assignment: CDR1 GTSNPN and CDR2 SVGIG (reference sequence). The length of the CDR3 is 12 residues.

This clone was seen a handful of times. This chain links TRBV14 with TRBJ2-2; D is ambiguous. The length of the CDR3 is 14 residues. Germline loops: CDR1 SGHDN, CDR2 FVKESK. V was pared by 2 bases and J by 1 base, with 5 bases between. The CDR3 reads CASSQRQNTGELFF. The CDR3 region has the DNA TGTGCCAGCAGCCAACGACAGAACACCGGGGAGCTGTTTTTT.

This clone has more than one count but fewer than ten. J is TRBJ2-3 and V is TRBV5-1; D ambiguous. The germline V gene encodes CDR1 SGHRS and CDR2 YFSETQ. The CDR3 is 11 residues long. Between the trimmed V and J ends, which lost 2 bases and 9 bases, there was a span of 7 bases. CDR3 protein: CASSLDSTQYF. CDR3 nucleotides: TGCGCCAGCAGCTTAGACTCGACGCAGTATTTT. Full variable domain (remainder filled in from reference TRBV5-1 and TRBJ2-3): KAGVTQTPRYLIKTRGQQVTLSCSPISGHRSVSWYQQTPGQGLQFLFEYFSETQRNKGNFPGRFSGRQFSNSRSEMNVSTLELGDSALYLCASSLDSTQYFGPGTRLTVL.

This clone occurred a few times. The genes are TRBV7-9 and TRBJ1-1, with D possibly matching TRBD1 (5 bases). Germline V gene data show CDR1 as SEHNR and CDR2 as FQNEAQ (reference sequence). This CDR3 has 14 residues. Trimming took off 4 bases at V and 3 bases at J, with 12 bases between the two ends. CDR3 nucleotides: TGTGCCAGCAGCTCCCAGGGAGGAGACACTGAAGCTTTCTTT. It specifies CASSSQGGDTEAFF.

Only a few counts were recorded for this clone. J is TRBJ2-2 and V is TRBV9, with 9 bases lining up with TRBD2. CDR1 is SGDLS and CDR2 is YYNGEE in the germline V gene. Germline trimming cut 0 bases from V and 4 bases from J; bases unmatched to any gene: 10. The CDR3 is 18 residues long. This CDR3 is CASSVAGSGSGGTGELFF. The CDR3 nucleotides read TGTGCCAGCAGCGTAGCCGGTAGCGGGAGTGGAGGCACCGGGGAGCTGTTTTTT. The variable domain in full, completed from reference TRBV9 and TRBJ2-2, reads DSGVTQTPKHLITATGQRVTLRCSPRSGDLSVYWYQQSLDQGLQFLIQYYNGEERAKGNILERFSAQQFPDLHSELNLSSLELGDSALYFCASSVAGSGSGGTGELFFGEGSRLTVL.

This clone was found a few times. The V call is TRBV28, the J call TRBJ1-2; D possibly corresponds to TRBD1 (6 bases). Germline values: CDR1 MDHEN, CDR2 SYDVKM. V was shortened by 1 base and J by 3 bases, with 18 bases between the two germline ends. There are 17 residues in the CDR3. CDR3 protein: CASSLFLATGLDYGYTF. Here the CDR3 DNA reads TGTGCCAGCAGTTTATTCCTCGCGACAGGCCTGGACTATGGCTACACCTTC.

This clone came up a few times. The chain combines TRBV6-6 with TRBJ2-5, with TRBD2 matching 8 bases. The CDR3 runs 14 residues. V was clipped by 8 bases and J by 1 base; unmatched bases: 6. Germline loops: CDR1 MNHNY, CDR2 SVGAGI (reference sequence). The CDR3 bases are TGTGCCAGCGCGGCTAGCGGGTTCCAAGAGACCCAGTACTTC. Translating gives CASAASGFQETQYF.

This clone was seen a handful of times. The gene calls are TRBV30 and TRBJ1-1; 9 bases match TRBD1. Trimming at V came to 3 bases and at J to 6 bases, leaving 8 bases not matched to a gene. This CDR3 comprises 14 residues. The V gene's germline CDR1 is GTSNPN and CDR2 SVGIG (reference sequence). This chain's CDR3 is CAWSRGQGGSEAFF. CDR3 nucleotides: TGTGCCTGGAGCCGGGGACAGGGTGGGTCTGAAGCTTTCTTT. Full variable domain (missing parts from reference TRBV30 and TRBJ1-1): SQTIHQWPATLVQPVGSPLSLECTVEGTSNPNLYWYRQAAGRGLQLLFYSVGIGQISSEVPQNLSASRPQDRQFILSSKKLLLSDSGFYLCAWSRGQGGSEAFFGQGTRLTVV.

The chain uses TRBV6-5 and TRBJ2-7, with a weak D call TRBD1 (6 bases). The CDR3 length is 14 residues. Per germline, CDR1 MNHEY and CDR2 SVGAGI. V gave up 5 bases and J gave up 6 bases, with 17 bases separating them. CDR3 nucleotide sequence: TGTGCCAGCAGTCTCCGGACAGATTCGGGCGAGCAGTACTTC. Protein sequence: CASSLRTDSGEQYF.

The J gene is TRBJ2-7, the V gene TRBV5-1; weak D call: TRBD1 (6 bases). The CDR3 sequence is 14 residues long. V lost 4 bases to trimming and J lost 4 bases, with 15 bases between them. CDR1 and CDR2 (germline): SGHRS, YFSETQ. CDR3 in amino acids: CASSKPTGGYEQYF. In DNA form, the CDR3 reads TGCGCCAGCAGCAAACCGACAGGAGGTTACGAGCAGTACTTC.

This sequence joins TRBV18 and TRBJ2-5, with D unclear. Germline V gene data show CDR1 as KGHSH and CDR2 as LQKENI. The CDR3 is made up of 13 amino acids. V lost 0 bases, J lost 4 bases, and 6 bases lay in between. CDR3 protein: CASSPPVPETQYF. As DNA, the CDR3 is TGTGCCAGCTCACCACCCGTCCCAGAGACCCAGTACTTC.

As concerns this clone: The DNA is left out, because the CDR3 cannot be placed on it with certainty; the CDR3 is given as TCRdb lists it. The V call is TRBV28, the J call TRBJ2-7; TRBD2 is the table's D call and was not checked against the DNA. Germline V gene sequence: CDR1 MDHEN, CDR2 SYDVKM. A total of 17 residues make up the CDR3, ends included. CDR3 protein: CASSTSGASGSIYEQYF.

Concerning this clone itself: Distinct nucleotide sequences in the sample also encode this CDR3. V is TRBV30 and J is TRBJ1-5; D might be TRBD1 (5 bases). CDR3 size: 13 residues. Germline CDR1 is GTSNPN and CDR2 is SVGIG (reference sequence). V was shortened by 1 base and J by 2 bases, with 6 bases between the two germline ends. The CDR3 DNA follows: TGTGCCTGGAGTGGCAGGGGCAATCAGCCCCAGCATTTT. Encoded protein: CAWSGRGNQPQHF.

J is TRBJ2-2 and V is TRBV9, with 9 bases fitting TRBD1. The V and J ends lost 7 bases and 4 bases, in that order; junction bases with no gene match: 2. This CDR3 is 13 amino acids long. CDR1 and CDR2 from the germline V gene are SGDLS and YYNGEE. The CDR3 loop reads CASGDRVTGELFF. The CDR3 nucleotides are TGTGCCAGCGGGGACAGGGTCACCGGGGAGCTGTTTTTT.

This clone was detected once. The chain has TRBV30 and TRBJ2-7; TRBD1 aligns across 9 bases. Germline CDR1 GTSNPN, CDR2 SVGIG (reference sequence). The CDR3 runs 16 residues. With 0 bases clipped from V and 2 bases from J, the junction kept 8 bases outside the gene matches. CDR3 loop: CAWSVGGTGITYEQYF. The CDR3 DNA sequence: TGTGCCTGGAGTGTCGGTGGGACAGGGATAACCTACGAGCAGTACTTC.

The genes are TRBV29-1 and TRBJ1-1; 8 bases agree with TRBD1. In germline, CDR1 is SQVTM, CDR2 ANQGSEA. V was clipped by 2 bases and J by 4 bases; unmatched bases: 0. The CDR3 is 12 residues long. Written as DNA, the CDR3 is TGCAGCGTTGAAACAGGGGGCACTGAAGCTTTCTTT. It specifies CSVETGGTEAFF. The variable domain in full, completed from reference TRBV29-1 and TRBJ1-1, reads SAVISQKPSRDICQRGTSLTIQCQVDSQVTMMFWYRQQPGQSLTLIATANQGSEATYESGFVIDKFPISRPNLTFSTLTVSNMSPEDSSIYLCSVETGGTEAFFGQGTRLTVV.

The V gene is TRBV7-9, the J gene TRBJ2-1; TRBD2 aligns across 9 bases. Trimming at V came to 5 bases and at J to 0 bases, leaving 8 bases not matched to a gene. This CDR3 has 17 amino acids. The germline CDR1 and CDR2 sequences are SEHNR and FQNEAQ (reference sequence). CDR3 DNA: TGTGCCAGCAGCCCGGGACTAGCAGTGAGCTCCTACAATGAGCAGTTCTTC. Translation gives CASSPGLAVSSYNEQFF.

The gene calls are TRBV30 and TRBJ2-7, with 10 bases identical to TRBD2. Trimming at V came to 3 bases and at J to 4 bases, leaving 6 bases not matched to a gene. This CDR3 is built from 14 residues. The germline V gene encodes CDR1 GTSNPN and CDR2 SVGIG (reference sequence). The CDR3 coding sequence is TGTGCCTGGAGGCCGGGAGCGGGAGGGTACGAGCAGTACTTC. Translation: CAWRPGAGGYEQYF. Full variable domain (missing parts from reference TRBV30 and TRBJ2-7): SQTIHQWPATLVQPVGSPLSLECTVEGTSNPNLYWYRQAAGRGLQLLFYSVGIGQISSEVPQNLSASRPQDRQFILSSKKLLLSDSGFYLCAWRPGAGGYEQYFGPGTRLTVT.

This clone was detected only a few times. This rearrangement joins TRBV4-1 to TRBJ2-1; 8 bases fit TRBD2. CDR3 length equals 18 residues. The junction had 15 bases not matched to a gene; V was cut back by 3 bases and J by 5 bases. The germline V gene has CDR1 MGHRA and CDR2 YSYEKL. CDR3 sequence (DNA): TGCGCCAGCAGCCACCCCATCCCCTATCGGGAGGGCGACAATGAGCAGTTCTTC. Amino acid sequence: CASSHPIPYREGDNEQFF.

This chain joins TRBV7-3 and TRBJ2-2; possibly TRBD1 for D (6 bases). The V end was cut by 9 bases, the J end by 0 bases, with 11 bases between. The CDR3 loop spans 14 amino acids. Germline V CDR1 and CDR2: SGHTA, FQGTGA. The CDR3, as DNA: TGTGCCAGTCGACGGGACACGAACACCGGGGAGCTGTTTTTT. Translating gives CASRRDTNTGELFF.

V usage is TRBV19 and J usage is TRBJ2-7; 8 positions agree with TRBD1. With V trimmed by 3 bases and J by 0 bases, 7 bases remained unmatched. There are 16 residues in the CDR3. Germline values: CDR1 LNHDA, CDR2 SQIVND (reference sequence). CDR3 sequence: CASSILRQGSSYEQYF. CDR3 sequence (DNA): TGTGCCAGTAGTATTCTGCGACAGGGGAGCTCCTACGAGCAGTACTTC.

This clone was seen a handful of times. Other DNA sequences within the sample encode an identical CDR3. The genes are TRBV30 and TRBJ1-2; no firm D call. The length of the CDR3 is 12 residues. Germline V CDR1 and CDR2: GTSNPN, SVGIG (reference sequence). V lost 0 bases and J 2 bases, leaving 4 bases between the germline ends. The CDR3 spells CAWSVQNYGYTF. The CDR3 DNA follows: TGTGCCTGGAGTGTACAAAACTATGGCTACACCTTC.

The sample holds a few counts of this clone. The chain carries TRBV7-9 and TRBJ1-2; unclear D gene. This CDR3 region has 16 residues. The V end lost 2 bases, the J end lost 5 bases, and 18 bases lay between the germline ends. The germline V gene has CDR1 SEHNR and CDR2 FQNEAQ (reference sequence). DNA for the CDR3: TGTGCCAGCAGCTTAATCTGGCCGATTTTATCATATGGCTACACCTTC. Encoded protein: CASSLIWPILSYGYTF.

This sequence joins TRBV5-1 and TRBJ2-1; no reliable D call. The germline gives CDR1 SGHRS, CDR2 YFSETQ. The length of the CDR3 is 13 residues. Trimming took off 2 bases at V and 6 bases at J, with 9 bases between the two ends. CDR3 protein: CASSFEILNEQFF. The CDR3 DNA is TGCGCCAGCAGCTTTGAGATCCTCAATGAGCAGTTCTTC.

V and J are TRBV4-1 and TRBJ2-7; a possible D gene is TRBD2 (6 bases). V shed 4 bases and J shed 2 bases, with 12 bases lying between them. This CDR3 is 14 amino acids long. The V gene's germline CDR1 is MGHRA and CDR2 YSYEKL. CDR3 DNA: TGCGCCAGCAGCCCTCCGGGACTTACCTACGAGCAGTACTTC. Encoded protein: CASSPPGLTYEQYF.

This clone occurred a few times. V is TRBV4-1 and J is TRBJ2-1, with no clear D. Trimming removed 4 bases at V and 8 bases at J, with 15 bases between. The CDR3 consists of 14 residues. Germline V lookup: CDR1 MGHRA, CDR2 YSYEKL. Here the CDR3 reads CASSPSVLVHEQFF. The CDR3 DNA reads TGCGCCAGCAGCCCGTCTGTGTTAGTACATGAGCAGTTCTTC.

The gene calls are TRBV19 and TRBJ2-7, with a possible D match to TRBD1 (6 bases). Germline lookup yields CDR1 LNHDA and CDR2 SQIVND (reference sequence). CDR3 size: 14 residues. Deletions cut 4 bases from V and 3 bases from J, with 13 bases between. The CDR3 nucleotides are TGTGCCAGTAGTACGGATAGGGGGTACTACGAGCAGTACTTC. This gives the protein CASSTDRGYYEQYF. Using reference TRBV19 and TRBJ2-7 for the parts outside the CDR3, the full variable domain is DGGITQSPKYLFRKEGQNVTLSCEQNLNHDAMYWYRQDPGQGLRLIYYSQIVNDFQKGDIAEGYSVSREKKESFPLTVTSAQKNPTAFYLCASSTDRGYYEQYFGPGTRLTVT.

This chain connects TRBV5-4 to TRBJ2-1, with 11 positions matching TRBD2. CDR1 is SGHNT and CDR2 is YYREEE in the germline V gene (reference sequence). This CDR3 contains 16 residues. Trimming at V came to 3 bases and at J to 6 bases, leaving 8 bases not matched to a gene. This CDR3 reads CASSSALAGGTNEQFF. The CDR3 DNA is TGTGCCAGCAGCTCAGCCCTAGCGGGAGGAACCAATGAGCAGTTCTTC.

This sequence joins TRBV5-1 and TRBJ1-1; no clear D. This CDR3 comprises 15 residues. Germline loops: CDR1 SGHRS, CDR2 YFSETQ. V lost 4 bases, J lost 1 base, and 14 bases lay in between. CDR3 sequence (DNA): TGCGCCAGCAGCGGGAGCCAGGTCGGGAACACTGAAGCTTTCTTT. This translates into CASSGSQVGNTEAFF.